These 8 T cell receptor beta chains were sequenced from one sample in a study of CD8+ T cells in alopecia areata. Sequencing relied on a cDNA template that was reverse transcribed from extracted RNA. Some clones are missing from TCRdb's copy, which holds only in-frame ones; the method was immunoSEQ multiplex PCR. This table holds 150,000 or so clones, around 87% found once. Here the sequenced sample was CD8+ T cells sorted from blood, taken at week 0. These receptor sequences come from a human donor with alopecia areata.

This clone was recorded only once. The chain employs TRBV19 and TRBJ2-7; TRBD2 matches at 12 bases. The V and J ends lost 5 bases and 7 bases, in that order; junction bases with no gene match: 9. The CDR3 loop spans 15 amino acids. Germline assignment: CDR1 LNHDA and CDR2 SQIVND (reference sequence). The CDR3 region has the DNA TGTGCCAGTAGTGCCACCCCCGGACTAGCGGGAGAGCAGTACTTC. The encoded protein is CASSATPGLAGEQYF. The full variable domain, completed using reference TRBV19 and TRBJ2-7, is DGGITQSPKYLFRKEGQNVTLSCEQNLNHDAMYWYRQDPGQGLRLIYYSQIVNDFQKGDIAEGYSVSREKKESFPLTVTSAQKNPTAFYLCASSATPGLAGEQYFGPGTRLTVT.

V gene TRBV19 combines with J gene TRBJ2-2; D not resolved. This CDR3 is built from 11 residues. The V and J ends lost 10 bases and 0 bases respectively, with 3 bases between them. Per the germline V gene, CDR1 is LNHDA and CDR2 is SQIVND (reference sequence). CDR3 region: CAISNTGELFF. CDR3 sequence (DNA): TGTGCCATTTCGAACACCGGGGAGCTGTTTTTT.

This clone was observed a handful of times. The chain uses TRBV29-1 and TRBJ2-7; 7 bases map to TRBD2. Germline V gene data show CDR1 as SQVTM and CDR2 as ANQGSEA. J gave up 6 bases and V 7 bases, and 12 bases lay outside the gene matches. This CDR3 has 13 residues. Here the CDR3 reads CSAGYAGDAEQYF. The CDR3 bases are TGCAGCGCAGGGTACGCGGGAGACGCCGAGCAGTACTTC.

This clone has a single count. The V and J genes are TRBV4-1 and TRBJ2-1; D may be TRBD2 (6 bases). CDR3 size: 16 residues. Trimming took 1 base from V and 0 from J, leaving 10 bases between them. Germline assignment: CDR1 MGHRA and CDR2 YSYEKL. CDR3 sequence (DNA): TGCGCCAGCAGCCAAGTAGCGGCCAGCTCCTACAATGAGCAGTTCTTC. Protein: CASSQVAASSYNEQFF.

V gene TRBV27 combines with J gene TRBJ2-7; a weak D match, TRBD2 (5 bases). This CDR3 spans 14 amino acids. Germline V lookup: CDR1 MNHEY, CDR2 SMNVEV (reference sequence). Trimming pared 5 bases from V and 6 bases from J, leaving 17 bases between. The CDR3 protein is CASSPSLRGSEQYF. The CDR3 DNA reads as TGTGCCAGCAGTCCCTCCCTCCGAGGGTCCGAGCAGTACTTC.

The chain recombines TRBV2 with TRBJ2-7; TRBD1 matches 9 bases. The CDR3 runs to 16 residues. Germline values: CDR1 SNHLY, CDR2 FYNNEI. J gave up 6 bases and V 3 bases, and 12 bases lay outside the gene matches. CDR3 sequence: CASSDKIAGQGPEQYF. DNA of the CDR3: TGTGCCAGCAGTGATAAAATTGCGGGACAGGGACCCGAGCAGTACTTC.

In this sample, this clone turned up once. The DNA of the CDR3 is TGTGCCAGCAGCTTAGCTAGCCAGAATGAGCAGTTCTTC. Protein sequence: CASSLASQNEQFF. The chain joins TRBV7-9 to TRBJ2-1; D is uncertain. This CDR3 has 13 residues. Trimming left V 0 bases short and J 7 bases short, with 7 bases between. Germline CDR1 SEHNR, CDR2 FQNEAQ (reference sequence).

CDR3 coding DNA: TGTGCCAGCCTTTACAATGAGCAGTTCTTC. It translates to CASLYNEQFF. The chain carries TRBV2 and TRBJ2-1; no firm D call. Germline CDR1 SNHLY, CDR2 FYNNEI. Trimming took off 8 bases at V and 4 bases at J, with 3 bases between the two ends. The CDR3 extends over 10 amino acids.